These 7 T cell receptor beta chains came from one sample sequenced in a study of OX40 agonist ivuxolimab in advanced cancers. Sequenced by immunoSEQ multiplex PCR; TCRdb stores in-frame clones only, minus some. The sample shows 60,000 to 65,000 clones, 84% of them seen only once. The sample consisted of CD4+ or CD8+ T cells sorted from blood, taken in a trial of the OX40 agonist ivuxolimab. The receptors were gathered from an adult with an advanced solid tumor such as melanoma, head and neck, liver or kidney cancer.

This chain connects TRBV30 to TRBJ1-5; D unresolved. The V gene lost 0 bases and the J gene lost 0 bases, with 9 bases spanning the gap. In germline, CDR1 is GTSNPN, CDR2 SVGIG (reference sequence). The CDR3 runs to 15 residues. CDR3 in amino acids: CAWSVGGSSNQPQHF. The CDR3 DNA follows: TGTGCCTGGAGTGTAGGAGGAAGTAGCAATCAGCCCCAGCATTTT. Full variable domain (rest looked up from reference TRBV30 and TRBJ1-5): SQTIHQWPATLVQPVGSPLSLECTVEGTSNPNLYWYRQAAGRGLQLLFYSVGIGQISSEVPQNLSASRPQDRQFILSSKKLLLSDSGFYLCAWSVGGSSNQPQHFGDGTRLSIL.

The chain joins TRBV5-5 to TRBJ1-5; D possibly corresponds to TRBD1 (6 bases). Germline CDR1 and CDR2: SGHKS and YYEKEE (reference sequence). CDR3 length: 15 amino acids. V was shortened by 4 bases and J by 7 bases, with 18 bases between the two germline ends. CDR3 sequence: CASSGGVQGEQPQHF. The CDR3 nucleotides are TGTGCCAGCAGCGGGGGGGTACAGGGTGAACAGCCCCAGCATTTT.

The genes are TRBV7-2 and TRBJ2-7; TRBD2 aligns across 13 bases. V was pared by 5 bases and J by 11 bases, with 9 bases of the junction left unmatched. Germline V gene lookup returns CDR1 SGHTA and CDR2 FQGNSA. This CDR3 contains 14 residues. The CDR3 DNA follows: TGTGCCAGCAGCACGCGGACTAGCGGGAGAGGAGAGTACTTC. It codes for CASSTRTSGRGEYF.

The V gene is TRBV5-5, the J gene TRBJ2-7; D is uncertain. The CDR3 spans 13 residues. Germline CDR1 reads SGHKS; CDR2 reads YYEKEE (reference sequence). V was shortened by 4 bases and J by 0 bases, with 8 bases between the two germline ends. CDR3 nucleotide sequence: TGTGCCAGCAGCCCCTGGGGCTCCTACGAGCAGTACTTC. Translating gives CASSPWGSYEQYF.

This chain uses TRBV7-3 with TRBJ2-1; D not certain. The germline CDR1 and CDR2 sequences are SGHTA and FQGTGA. The CDR3 is made up of 14 amino acids. The V end lost 2 bases, the J end lost 6 bases, and 11 bases lay between the germline ends. The CDR3 DNA sequence: TGTGCCAGCAGCTTAGGACCTCAGGTCAATGAGCAGTTCTTC. This gives the protein CASSLGPQVNEQFF.

V is TRBV5-1 and J is TRBJ1-2, with D perhaps matching TRBD1 (6 bases). Germline V gene sequence: CDR1 SGHRS, CDR2 YFSETQ. Trimming left V 4 bases short and J 4 bases short, with 17 bases between. This CDR3 region has 15 residues. The CDR3 sequence: CASSPVSGAIYGYTF. CDR3 in DNA: TGCGCCAGCAGCCCCGTTTCGGGGGCGATCTATGGCTACACCTTC.

The chain employs TRBV4-3 and TRBJ2-3, with 13 bases matching TRBD2. CDR3 length equals 20 residues. The germline V gene encodes CDR1 LGHNA and CDR2 YSLEER. J gave up 2 bases and V 0 bases, and 11 bases lay outside the gene matches. The CDR3 DNA reads as TGCGCCAGCAGCCAAGATCCATACCGTGGGACTAGCGGGAACACAGATACGCAGTATTTT. Amino acids: CASSQDPYRGTSGNTDTQYF.